This T cell receptor (beta chain) was profiled in a study of shared clonotypes between healthy human individuals. The protocol was immunoSEQ multiplex PCR, while the TCRdb copy is restricted to in-frame clones and leaves out a portion. The table shows 950,000 to 1,300,000 clones, with about 74% occurring only once. The count of this clone is one. Its specificity is not known. Study-wide results and limits: It was observed that about 5% of naive CD4 clonotypes were shared across several donors.

V lost 3 bases, J lost 7 bases, and 12 bases lay in between. This CDR3 has 13 amino acids. The germline V gene has CDR1 MNHEY and CDR2 SMNVEV (reference sequence). This clonotype originated in a man aged 18 to 30 in good health. Sequencing was performed on memory CD4+ T cells sorted from blood. Subset given: CD45RA-negative fraction. V usage is TRBV27 and J usage is TRBJ1-1; the D gene is possibly TRBD1 (6 bases). The CDR3 region has the DNA TGTGCCAGCAGTTTGGTCCAGGGGTATGAAGCTTTCTTT. Translated: CASSLVQGYEAFF.